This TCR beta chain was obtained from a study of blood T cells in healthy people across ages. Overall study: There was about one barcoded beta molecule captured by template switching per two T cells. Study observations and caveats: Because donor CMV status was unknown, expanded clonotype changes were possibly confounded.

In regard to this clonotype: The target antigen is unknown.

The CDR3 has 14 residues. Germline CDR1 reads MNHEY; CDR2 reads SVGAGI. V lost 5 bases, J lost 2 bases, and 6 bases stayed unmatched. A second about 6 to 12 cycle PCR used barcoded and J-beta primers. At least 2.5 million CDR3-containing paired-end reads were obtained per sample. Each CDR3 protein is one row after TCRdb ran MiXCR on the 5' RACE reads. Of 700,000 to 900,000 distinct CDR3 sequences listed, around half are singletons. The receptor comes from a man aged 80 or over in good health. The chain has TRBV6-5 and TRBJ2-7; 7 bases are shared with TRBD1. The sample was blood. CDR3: CASSKLTGTYEQYF. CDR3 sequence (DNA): TGTGCCAGCAGTAAATTGACAGGGACCTACGAGCAGTACTTC.